The source of this T cell receptor (beta chain) is a study of human T cells and chemical hapten exposure. Separate cDNA molecules received unique molecular identifiers, which the library attached to them. TCRdb called the RACE reads again in MiXCR, with one record for every CDR3 protein. The sample lists approximately 90,000 distinct CDR3 sequences; around 25% were seen once. V lost 0 bases and J lost 12, with 12 bases in between. Germline assignment: CDR1 SGHDN and CDR2 FVKESK. The CDR3 is 13 amino acids. Time point given: patch test 3, about 24 weeks after DPC sensitization. Treatment here: therapeutic diphenylcyclopropenone sensitization with weekly scalp DPC. This clonotype was seen just once.

The sequence derives from a man aged 40-49 years with alopecia areata. Some clones in this sample may be carry-over from other donors' samples. Source: whole blood, taken in connection with sensitization to the hapten diphenylcyclopropenone (DPC). The V gene is TRBV14, the J gene TRBJ2-1; D remains unclear. Written as DNA, the CDR3 is TGTGCCAGCAGCCAAGAGTGGTATGGGGTGCAGTTCTTC. The encoded protein is CASSQEWYGVQFF.